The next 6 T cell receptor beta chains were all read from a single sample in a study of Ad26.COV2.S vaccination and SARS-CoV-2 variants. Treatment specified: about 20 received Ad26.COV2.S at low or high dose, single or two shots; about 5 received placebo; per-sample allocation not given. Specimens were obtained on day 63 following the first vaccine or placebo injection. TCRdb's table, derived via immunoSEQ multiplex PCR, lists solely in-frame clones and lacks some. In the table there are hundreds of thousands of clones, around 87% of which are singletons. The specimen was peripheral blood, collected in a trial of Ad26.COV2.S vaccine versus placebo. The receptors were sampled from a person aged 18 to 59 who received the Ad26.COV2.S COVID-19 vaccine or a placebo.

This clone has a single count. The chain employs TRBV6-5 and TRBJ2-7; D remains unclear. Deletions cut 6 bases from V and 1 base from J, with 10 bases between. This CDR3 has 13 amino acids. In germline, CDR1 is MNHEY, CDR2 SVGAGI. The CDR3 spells CASRPGQSYEQYF. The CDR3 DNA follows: TGTGCCAGCAGACCCGGGCAATCCTACGAGCAGTACTTC.

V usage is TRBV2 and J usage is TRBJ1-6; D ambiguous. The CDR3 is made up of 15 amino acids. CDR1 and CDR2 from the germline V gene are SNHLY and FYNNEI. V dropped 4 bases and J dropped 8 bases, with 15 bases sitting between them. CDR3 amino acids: CASSAADGRDSPLHF. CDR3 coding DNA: TGTGCCAGCAGTGCGGCGGACGGTCGGGATTCACCCCTCCACTTT.

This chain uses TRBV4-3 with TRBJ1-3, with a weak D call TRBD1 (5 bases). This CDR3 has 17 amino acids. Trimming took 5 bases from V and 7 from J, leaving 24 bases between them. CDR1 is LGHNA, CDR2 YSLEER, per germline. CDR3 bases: TGCGCCAGCAGCAACACGCCGCCCAGGGTAGATATGAACACCATATATTTT. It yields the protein CASSNTPPRVDMNTIYF.

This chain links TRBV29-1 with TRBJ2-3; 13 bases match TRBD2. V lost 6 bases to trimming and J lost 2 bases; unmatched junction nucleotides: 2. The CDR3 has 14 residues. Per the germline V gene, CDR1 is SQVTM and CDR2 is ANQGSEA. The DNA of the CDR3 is TGCAGCGTCACTAGCGGGGGGGTCACAGATACGCAGTATTTT. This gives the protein CSVTSGGVTDTQYF.

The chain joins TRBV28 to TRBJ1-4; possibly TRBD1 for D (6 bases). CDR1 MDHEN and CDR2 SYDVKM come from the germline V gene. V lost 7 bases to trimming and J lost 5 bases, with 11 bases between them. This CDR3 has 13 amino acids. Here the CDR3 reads CASTGGQNEKLFF. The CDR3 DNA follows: TGTGCCAGCACCGGGGGGCAGAATGAAAAACTGTTTTTT.

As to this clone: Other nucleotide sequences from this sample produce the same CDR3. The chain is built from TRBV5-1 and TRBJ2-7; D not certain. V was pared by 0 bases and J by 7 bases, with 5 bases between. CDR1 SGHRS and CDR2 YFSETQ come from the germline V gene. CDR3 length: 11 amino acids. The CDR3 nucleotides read TGCGCCAGCAGCTTGGAACGGGAGCAGTACTTC. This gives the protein CASSLEREQYF.